This T cell receptor beta chain was recovered during a study of T cell responses to AZD1222 COVID-19 vaccine. Generated by immunoSEQ multiplex PCR, the TCRdb table keeps only in-frame clones and is missing some. The sample has about 150,000 clones, 80% to 95% seen once. The CDR3 length is 15 residues. Germline CDR1 reads LNHNV; CDR2 reads YYDKDF (reference sequence). The V and J ends lost 2 bases and 5 bases respectively, with 12 bases between them. The origin of this receptor is an adult who received the AZD1222 COVID-19 vaccine. This specimen was peripheral blood, taken 28 days after the second AZD1222 dose. The chain couples TRBV15 to TRBJ1-4, with D perhaps matching TRBD1 (6 bases). The CDR3 DNA is TGTGCCACCAGCAGACGGACAGAGGGGAATGAAAAACTGTTTTTT. It yields the protein CATSRRTEGNEKLFF.